Below are 24 T cell receptor beta chains sequenced from a single sample in a study of PD-1 blockade in mismatch repair-deficient tumors. Sequencing used immunoSEQ multiplex PCR; TCRdb keeps in-frame clones, though not all of them. The data hold about 16,000 clones, with 84% observed a single time. This material consisted of PBMCs, taken before pembrolizumab treatment. The receptors shown here come from an adult with mismatch repair-deficient cancer.

V gene TRBV5-1 combines with J gene TRBJ2-3; possibly TRBD2 for D (7 bases). CDR3 size: 16 residues. V was pared by 4 bases and J by 1 base, with 16 bases between. CDR1 and CDR2 (germline): SGHRS, YFSETQ. The CDR3 sequence: CASSALGAGGTDTQYF. The CDR3 DNA sequence: TGCGCCAGCAGCGCCCTGGGGGCGGGAGGCACAGATACGCAGTATTTT.

V gene TRBV11-2 combines with J gene TRBJ2-3, with 7 bases fitting TRBD2. The V gene's germline CDR1 is SGHAT and CDR2 FQNNGV. This CDR3 is 13 amino acids long. After removal of 2 bases from V and 6 bases from J, the junction contained 2 bases not matched to a gene. The CDR3 here is CASSLTGRDTQYF. The CDR3 nucleotides are TGTGCCAGCAGCTTAACCGGGAGGGATACGCAGTATTTT.

The chain joins TRBV28 to TRBJ2-5; perhaps TRBD1 as D (5 bases). Per germline, CDR1 MDHEN and CDR2 SYDVKM. Trimming shortened V by 9 bases and J by 1 base, and 18 bases separated the two germline ends. This CDR3 spans 15 amino acids. CDR3 in DNA: TGTGCCAGTGCCGGCCTTTTTGGGGCCCAAGAGACCCAGTACTTC. Amino acid sequence: CASAGLFGAQETQYF.

This CDR3 is CASSLKTGMNTEAFF. The CDR3 bases are TGCGCCAGCAGCTTGAAGACAGGGATGAACACTGAAGCTTTCTTT. V gene TRBV5-1 combines with J gene TRBJ1-1; TRBD1 matches 7 bases. Germline loops: CDR1 SGHRS, CDR2 YFSETQ. Unmatched junction bases numbered 3, after V lost 1 base and J lost 0 bases. The CDR3 totals 15 residues.

This clone was seen a single time. V usage is TRBV7-3 and J usage is TRBJ2-2; D might be TRBD2 (5 bases). V was shortened by 2 bases and J by 4 bases, with 8 bases between the two germline ends. CDR1 is SGHTA and CDR2 is FQGTGA in the germline V gene. This CDR3 region has 14 residues. CDR3 amino acids: CASSLLGSTGELFF. The CDR3 DNA follows: TGTGCCAGCAGCTTACTAGGGAGCACCGGGGAGCTGTTTTTT.

The chain joins TRBV30 to TRBJ2-1; 12 nucleotides agree with TRBD2. This CDR3 contains 14 residues. V shed 4 bases, J shed 4 bases, and the junction held 2 bases outside the gene matches. Germline V gives CDR1 GTSNPN, CDR2 SVGIG (reference sequence). The CDR3 DNA follows: TGTGCCTGGACTAGCGGGAGGGCTTACAATGAGCAGTTCTTC. It codes for CAWTSGRAYNEQFF.

The rearrangement links TRBV7-2 to TRBJ2-7, with D unclear. CDR1 SGHTA and CDR2 FQGNSA come from the germline V gene. Between the trimmed V and J ends, which lost 1 base and 3 bases, there was a span of 10 bases. The CDR3 has 14 residues. CDR3: CASSLGPILYEQYF. In DNA, the CDR3 is TGTGCCAGCAGCTTAGGTCCCATCCTCTACGAGCAGTACTTC. The full variable domain, in which reference TRBV7-2 and TRBJ2-7 provide the parts outside the CDR3, is GAGVSQSPSNKVTEKGKDVELRCDPISGHTALYWYRQSLGQGLEFLIYFQGNSAPDKSGLPSDRFSAERTGGSVSTLTIQRTQQEDSAVYLCASSLGPILYEQYFGPGTRLTVT.

This chain joins TRBV5-4 and TRBJ2-3; D gene unclear. CDR1 is SGHNT, CDR2 YYREEE, per germline (reference sequence). V was trimmed by 4 bases and J by 0 bases, leaving 18 bases between them. This CDR3 has 17 residues. CDR3 nucleotides: TGTGCCAGCAGCCTCTACCTGACTCCCTTTAGCACAGATACGCAGTATTTT. It encodes CASSLYLTPFSTDTQYF.

The genes are TRBV7-9 and TRBJ2-1; TRBD2 matches 7 bases. Germline trimming cut 7 bases from V and 1 base from J; bases unmatched to any gene: 4. The CDR3 covers 14 residues. CDR1 is SEHNR, CDR2 FQNEAQ, per germline (reference sequence). The CDR3 spells CASKPGGSYNEQFF. CDR3 DNA sequence: TGTGCCAGCAAACCCGGGGGGTCCTACAATGAGCAGTTCTTC.

The V gene is TRBV6-4, the J gene TRBJ2-3; 8 bases agree with TRBD2. Germline V lookup: CDR1 MRHNA, CDR2 SNTAGT. Germline trimming cut 4 bases from V and 3 bases from J; bases unmatched to any gene: 0. The CDR3 runs to 13 residues. The CDR3 sequence is CASSASGTDTQYF. The CDR3 DNA follows: TGTGCCAGCAGTGCTAGCGGGACAGATACGCAGTATTTT.

The chain couples TRBV6-1 to TRBJ1-1; tentative D call: TRBD1 (6 bases). CDR1 MNHNS and CDR2 SASEGT come from the germline V gene. The CDR3 covers 13 residues. Trimming removed 6 bases at V and 5 bases at J, with 13 bases between. As DNA, the CDR3 is TGTGCCAGCAGGGTGAGGGGGGATACTGAAGCTTTCTTT. Translation: CASRVRGDTEAFF.

This clone was counted between two and nine times. The rearrangement uses TRBV5-1 and TRBJ2-5; the D is unclear. Germline V gene lookup returns CDR1 SGHRS and CDR2 YFSETQ. V was cut by 0 bases and J by 1 base, with 16 bases left in between. This CDR3 spans 17 amino acids. The CDR3 reads CASSLGADIFTQETQYF. As DNA, the CDR3 is TGCGCCAGCAGCTTGGGAGCAGATATTTTTACCCAAGAGACCCAGTACTTC.

This rearrangement joins TRBV29-1 to TRBJ2-1; D is unresolved. Germline V lookup: CDR1 SQVTM, CDR2 ANQGSEA. V was shortened by 7 bases and J by 4 bases, with 17 bases between the two germline ends. This CDR3 region has 14 residues. The DNA of the CDR3 is TGCAGCGCCAAACGAGGCGAAGTTTACAATGAGCAGTTCTTC. Translation gives CSAKRGEVYNEQFF.

This chain connects TRBV10-1 to TRBJ2-1; 12 bases agree with TRBD1. Germline trimming cut 3 bases from V and 9 bases from J; bases unmatched to any gene: 15. This CDR3 has 18 residues. Germline CDR1 and CDR2: WNHNN and SYGVQD (reference sequence). CDR3 region: CASSEVRPGQGASSEQFF. Written as DNA, the CDR3 is TGCGCCAGCAGTGAAGTTAGGCCGGGACAGGGGGCGTCAAGTGAGCAGTTCTTC.

The gene calls are TRBV30 and TRBJ1-1, with a tentative D call TRBD1 (6 bases). The CDR3 has 14 amino acids. Deletions cut 0 bases from V and 6 bases from J, with 14 bases between. Germline CDR1 GTSNPN, CDR2 SVGIG (reference sequence). CDR3 DNA: TGTGCCTGGAGTGTCTCAGGGGATACAGCTGAAGCTTTCTTT. Protein product: CAWSVSGDTAEAFF.

The chain combines TRBV29-1 with TRBJ2-2; D is perhaps TRBD2 (6 bases). Germline lookup yields CDR1 SQVTM and CDR2 ANQGSEA. CDR3 size: 11 residues. Trimming shortened V by 6 bases and J by 6 bases, and 8 bases separated the two germline ends. The CDR3 DNA follows: TGCAGCGTCCGGAGGGCCGGGGAGCTGTTTTTT. Translated: CSVRRAGELFF.

The V call is TRBV29-1, the J call TRBJ2-7, with a possible D match to TRBD1 (7 bases). The germline V gene encodes CDR1 SQVTM and CDR2 ANQGSEA. CDR3 size: 12 residues. V shed 4 bases and J shed 4 bases, with 11 bases lying between them. The CDR3 reads CSVGRGLYEQYF. As DNA, the CDR3 is TGCAGCGTTGGGAGGGGGCTTTACGAGCAGTACTTC.

The chain links TRBV7-6 to TRBJ2-5; possible D gene TRBD2, 5 bases. The germline CDR1 and CDR2 sequences are SGHVS and FNYEAQ. V was cut by 1 base and J by 5 bases, with 20 bases left in between. CDR3 length: 17 residues. For the CDR3, the DNA is TGTGCCAGCAGCTTAGGGTTCGGGGTCCCAAAGTCGGAGACCCAGTACTTC. This codes for CASSLGFGVPKSETQYF. Complete variable domain (other parts from reference TRBV7-6 and TRBJ2-5): GAGVSQSPRYKVTKRGQDVALRCDPISGHVSLYWYRQALGQGPEFLTYFNYEAQQDKSGLPNDRFSAERPEGSISTLTIQRTEQRDSAMYRCASSLGFGVPKSETQYFGPGTRLLVL.

J is TRBJ1-2 and V is TRBV19, with D perhaps matching TRBD1 (6 bases). The CDR3 covers 14 residues. Per germline, CDR1 LNHDA and CDR2 SQIVND (reference sequence). V was trimmed by 5 bases and J by 7 bases, leaving 17 bases between them. CDR3 in DNA: TGTGCCAGTAGTCTTAGTGTCAGGGGTGGTGGCTACACCTTC. Translation gives CASSLSVRGGGYTF.

This clone was recorded once. The rearrangement links TRBV9 to TRBJ2-1; D is unresolved. The CDR3 length is 16 residues. The V end was cut by 4 bases, the J end by 2 bases, with 16 bases between. Germline V gene lookup returns CDR1 SGDLS and CDR2 YYNGEE. The CDR3 DNA reads as TGTGCCAGCAGCACAGTCTTGTACGGAACCTACAATGAGCAGTTCTTC. Its protein product is CASSTVLYGTYNEQFF.

The chain is built from TRBV10-3 and TRBJ2-5; D may be TRBD2 (6 bases). This CDR3 has 13 residues. Per germline, CDR1 ENHRY and CDR2 SYGVKD. Trimming took off 4 bases at V and 5 bases at J, with 11 bases between the two ends. The CDR3 here is CAISATSWETQYF. CDR3 nucleotides: TGTGCCATCAGTGCGACTAGTTGGGAGACCCAGTACTTC.

This rearrangement joins TRBV10-1 to TRBJ2-7; 11 bases align to TRBD2. CDR3 length equals 15 residues. With V trimmed by 4 bases and J by 1 base, 3 bases remained unmatched. Germline CDR1 and CDR2: WNHNN and SYGVQD (reference sequence). CDR3 region: CASSATSGNSYEQYF. As DNA, the CDR3 is TGCGCCAGCAGTGCGACTAGCGGGAATTCCTACGAGCAGTACTTC.

The genes are TRBV28 and TRBJ2-3, with TRBD1 identical over 9 bases. V lost 5 bases to trimming and J lost 0 bases; unmatched junction nucleotides: 3. The CDR3 sequence is 15 residues long. The germline CDR1 and CDR2 sequences are MDHEN and SYDVKM. The CDR3 DNA is TGTGCCAGCAGTGTTGACAGGGGGAGCACAGATACGCAGTATTTT. Translating gives CASSVDRGSTDTQYF.

The J gene is TRBJ2-3, the V gene TRBV10-3; a possible D gene is TRBD2 (6 bases). V was pared by 7 bases and J by 5 bases, with 16 bases between. In germline, CDR1 is ENHRY, CDR2 SYGVKD. The CDR3 loop spans 14 amino acids. CDR3 residues: CAITPGAREDTQYF. The CDR3 coding sequence is TGTGCCATCACCCCGGGAGCCCGGGAAGATACGCAGTATTTT.